What follows are 30 T cell receptor beta chains derived from one specimen sequenced in a study of blood T cell repertoires in COVID-19. Some clones are missing from TCRdb's copy, which holds only in-frame ones; the method was immunoSEQ multiplex PCR. This table has around 320,000 clones, 90% to 95% appearing once. Specimen: PBMCs or T cells enriched from blood (not recorded which). These receptor sequences come from a woman in her twenties or thirties who had been exposed to COVID-19.

CDR3 sequence (DNA): TGCGCCAGCAGCAGCGGACAGGGGGTCTGGAACACTGAAGCTTTCTTT. This translates into CASSSGQGVWNTEAFF. The rearrangement links TRBV5-1 to TRBJ1-1; 10 nucleotides match TRBD1. V lost 4 bases and J lost 1; bases outside the gene matches: 7. CDR1 is SGHRS and CDR2 is YFSETQ in the germline V gene. The CDR3 is made up of 16 amino acids.

The J gene is TRBJ2-1, the V gene TRBV6-5; 12 nucleotides align to TRBD2. Per the germline V gene, CDR1 is MNHEY and CDR2 is SVGAGI. V shed 2 bases and J 8 bases; nucleotides not matched to a gene: 4. The CDR3 loop spans 15 amino acids. DNA of the CDR3: TGTGCCAGCAGTTACGCTAGCGGGGGGGCCTATGAGCAGTTCTTC. It codes for CASSYASGGAYEQFF.

This chain connects TRBV6-5 to TRBJ2-1, with 9 bases aligning to TRBD2. In germline, CDR1 is MNHEY, CDR2 SVGAGI. This CDR3 is built from 16 residues. Trimming cost V 2 bases and J 4 bases; bases outside gene matches: 6. CDR3 nucleotide sequence: TGTGCCAGCAGTTACCAGAGCGGGGGGCCTTACAATGAGCAGTTCTTC. As protein: CASSYQSGGPYNEQFF.

This clone was seen a few times. V gene TRBV5-4 combines with J gene TRBJ2-1; TRBD1 might be the D (6 bases). This CDR3 has 14 amino acids. From germline, CDR1 is SGHNT and CDR2 YYREEE (reference sequence). V lost 2 bases, J lost 1 base, and 7 bases lay in between. The CDR3 DNA reads as TGTGCCAGCAGCTTAACAGGGTCCTACAATGAGCAGTTCTTC. Translation gives CASSLTGSYNEQFF.

The J gene is TRBJ1-2, the V gene TRBV18; D ambiguous. The CDR3 length is 12 residues. Trimming stripped 6 bases from V and 2 bases from J, with 7 bases between. Germline V gives CDR1 KGHSH, CDR2 LQKENI. The CDR3 DNA follows: TGTGCCAGCTCGGAGGAGAACTATGGCTACACCTTC. It translates to CASSEENYGYTF.

The chain recombines TRBV29-1 with TRBJ2-1; 9 nucleotides agree with TRBD1. Germline CDR1 reads SQVTM; CDR2 reads ANQGSEA. The CDR3 has 17 residues. V shed 0 bases, J shed 1 base, and the junction held 7 bases outside the gene matches. The CDR3 reads CSVEDLDRGGSYNEQFF. The DNA of the CDR3 is TGCAGCGTTGAAGATCTCGACAGGGGGGGGTCCTACAATGAGCAGTTCTTC.

This chain joins TRBV24-1 and TRBJ2-1; unclear D gene. Trimming left V 4 bases short and J 8 bases short, with 17 bases between. The CDR3 loop spans 15 amino acids. Germline CDR1 and CDR2: KGHDR and SFDVKD. The CDR3 is CATSDPRRVSDEQFF. The DNA for the CDR3 is TGTGCCACCAGTGACCCCCGACGGGTTTCCGATGAGCAGTTCTTC.

The gene calls are TRBV10-3 and TRBJ1-5, with a possible D match to TRBD1 (5 bases). The V gene lost 0 bases and the J gene lost 9 bases, with 15 bases spanning the gap. The germline V gene encodes CDR1 ENHRY and CDR2 SYGVKD. The CDR3 sequence is 15 residues long. CDR3 in amino acids: CAISESRPRDSPQHF. The DNA of the CDR3 is TGTGCCATCAGTGAGTCACGGCCCCGGGACTCGCCCCAGCATTTT.

V is TRBV30 and J is TRBJ2-2; 9 positions match TRBD2. The germline V gene has CDR1 GTSNPN and CDR2 SVGIG (reference sequence). The length of the CDR3 is 17 residues. The V gene end was trimmed by 3 bases and the J gene end by 7 bases; junction bases not matched to a gene: 15. In DNA, the CDR3 is TGTGCCTGGAGCCCCCCTGTAGCGGGGGAGAAGGGCGGGGAGCTGTTTTTT. Protein product: CAWSPPVAGEKGGELFF.

The gene calls are TRBV5-6 and TRBJ2-2; 7 bases agree with TRBD1. V shed 2 bases, J shed 1 base, and the junction held 2 bases outside the gene matches. Germline assignment: CDR1 SGHDT and CDR2 YYEEEE. The CDR3 sequence is 15 residues long. The CDR3 region is CASSLQGKNTGELFF. The DNA for the CDR3 is TGTGCCAGCAGCTTACAGGGGAAGAACACCGGGGAGCTGTTTTTT.

This clone was detected a few times. The rearrangement joins TRBV14 to TRBJ2-7, with TRBD2 matching 7 bases. The CDR3 totals 17 residues. V lost 4 bases to trimming and J lost 3 bases; unmatched junction nucleotides: 15. Germline CDR1 and CDR2: SGHDN and FVKESK. The CDR3 loop reads CASSRGRHPGGIYEQYF. CDR3 nucleotides: TGTGCCAGCAGCCGGGGACGGCATCCGGGGGGTATCTACGAGCAGTACTTC.

This sequence joins TRBV29-1 and TRBJ2-1; 7 bases match TRBD1. Germline CDR1 is SQVTM and CDR2 is ANQGSEA. Trimming at V came to 0 bases and at J to 3 bases, leaving 8 bases not matched to a gene. This CDR3 comprises 16 residues. This chain's CDR3 is CSVEELRTGYYNEQFF. CDR3 DNA sequence: TGCAGCGTTGAAGAACTAAGGACAGGTTACTACAATGAGCAGTTCTTC.

The chain is built from TRBV5-1 and TRBJ1-2; D possibly corresponds to TRBD1 (6 bases). The CDR3 has 12 amino acids. V lost 2 bases and J lost 7, with 9 bases in between. Looked up from germline, CDR1 is SGHRS and CDR2 is YFSETQ. The CDR3 loop reads CASSFSGAGYTF. DNA for the CDR3: TGCGCCAGCAGCTTTTCAGGGGCTGGCTACACCTTC.

The gene calls are TRBV2 and TRBJ1-6; D might be TRBD1 (6 bases). Germline-derived CDR1 and CDR2 are SNHLY and FYNNEI. V lost 8 bases and J lost 1, with 15 bases in between. The CDR3 length is 16 residues. The CDR3 DNA is TGTGCCAGCGGCGCCCCACAGGGATCCTATAATTCACCCCTCCACTTT. Protein: CASGAPQGSYNSPLHF.

V gene TRBV4-3 combines with J gene TRBJ1-2; tentative D call: TRBD1 (5 bases). Germline CDR1 reads LGHNA; CDR2 reads YSLEER. The CDR3 totals 17 residues. V was trimmed by 0 bases and J by 5 bases, leaving 19 bases between them. The CDR3, as DNA: TGCGCCAGCAGCCAAGATCGGGGGGGAAGGAAGAAGTATGGCTACACCTTC. Its translation: CASSQDRGGRKKYGYTF.

The V call is TRBV2, the J call TRBJ1-1; 12 bases map to TRBD1. The CDR3 totals 16 residues. V lost 7 bases and J lost 0; bases outside the gene matches: 6. Germline lookup yields CDR1 SNHLY and CDR2 FYNNEI. CDR3 amino acids: CASIWGQGALNTEAFF. CDR3 in DNA: TGTGCCAGCATCTGGGGACAGGGGGCCTTGAACACTGAAGCTTTCTTT.

The chain employs TRBV7-9 and TRBJ1-1; D unclear. Germline V gene sequence: CDR1 SEHNR, CDR2 FQNEAQ (reference sequence). The CDR3 is 13 amino acids. The germline V and J ends were trimmed by 1 base and 7 bases, with 10 bases remaining between them. DNA of the CDR3: TGTGCCAGCAGCTTAGGGTTGCGTCTTGAAGCTTTCTTT. It encodes CASSLGLRLEAFF.

The chain recombines TRBV10-2 with TRBJ1-1; 7 bases agree with TRBD1. The CDR3 consists of 16 residues. V gave up 4 bases and J gave up 0 bases; unmatched junction bases: 8. Per the germline V gene, CDR1 is WSHSY and CDR2 is SAAADI. In DNA form, the CDR3 reads TGCGCCAGCAGTGTACAGGGGTGGTGGATGAACACTGAAGCTTTCTTT. It is translated as CASSVQGWWMNTEAFF.

The chain recombines TRBV19 with TRBJ2-2, with D unresolved. The V end lost 3 bases, the J end lost 4 bases, and 15 bases lay between the germline ends. This CDR3 has 16 amino acids. Germline CDR1 reads LNHDA; CDR2 reads SQIVND (reference sequence). CDR3 DNA: TGTGCCAGTAGTATCGGTGGCAGGTCGAGCACCGGGGAGCTGTTTTTT. This translates into CASSIGGRSSTGELFF.

The chain has TRBV5-1 and TRBJ2-7; 8 bases agree with TRBD1. V shed 4 bases, J shed 6 bases, and the junction held 9 bases outside the gene matches. Germline V CDR1 and CDR2: SGHRS, YFSETQ. The CDR3 covers 14 residues. The CDR3 DNA is TGCGCCAGCAGCCCAGGACAGGGTGGGTCCGAGCAGTACTTC. Translating it yields CASSPGQGGSEQYF.

The J gene is TRBJ1-2, the V gene TRBV7-2; D perhaps matches TRBD1 (5 bases). The CDR3 has 15 amino acids. Per germline, CDR1 SGHTA and CDR2 FQGNSA. With 5 bases removed from V and 0 bases from J, the gap between germline ends came to 13 bases. CDR3 residues: CASSISRDSNYGYTF. CDR3 nucleotide sequence: TGTGCCAGCAGCATATCCCGGGACTCTAACTATGGCTACACCTTC.

The chain joins TRBV19 to TRBJ2-7; 7 bases map to TRBD2. The length of the CDR3 is 12 residues. With 3 bases clipped from V and 9 bases from J, the junction kept 5 bases outside the gene matches. Germline V gene lookup returns CDR1 LNHDA and CDR2 SQIVND (reference sequence). The CDR3 DNA sequence: TGTGCCAGTAGTATTAGTCAGCGGGGGCAGTACTTC. Protein: CASSISQRGQYF.

This clone appeared a few times. The gene calls are TRBV7-8 and TRBJ1-2; TRBD1 might be the D (5 bases). CDR1 is SGHVS, CDR2 FQNEAQ, per germline. Trimming pared 1 base from V and 0 bases from J, leaving 6 bases between. CDR3 length: 14 residues. CDR3 nucleotide sequence: TGTGCCAGCAGCTTAGACAGGCCTAACTATGGCTACACCTTC. Its protein product is CASSLDRPNYGYTF.

This chain uses TRBV4-1 with TRBJ2-7, with a weak D call TRBD2 (6 bases). The length of the CDR3 is 16 residues. V was pared by 2 bases and J by 2 bases, with 16 bases between. Germline CDR1 MGHRA, CDR2 YSYEKL. In nucleotides, the CDR3 is TGCGCCAGCAGCCAAAGGCCCGGGACTGCCACCTACGAGCAGTACTTC. Encoded protein: CASSQRPGTATYEQYF.

J is TRBJ1-1 and V is TRBV9; unclear D gene. The CDR3 length is 14 residues. Looked up from germline, CDR1 is SGDLS and CDR2 is YYNGEE. V lost 0 bases, J lost 1 base, and 7 bases lay in between. The CDR3 nucleotides are TGTGCCAGCAGCGTAGTTCTGTCGAACACTGAAGCTTTCTTT. Its protein product is CASSVVLSNTEAFF.

V gene TRBV4-2 combines with J gene TRBJ2-7; 10 nucleotides match TRBD1. J lost 5 bases, V lost 3 bases, and 7 bases had no gene match. The CDR3 loop spans 15 amino acids. Germline V gives CDR1 LGHNA, CDR2 YNFKEQ. CDR3: CASSHRQGAVDEQYF. The CDR3 DNA sequence: TGTGCCAGCAGCCATCGACAGGGGGCTGTCGACGAGCAGTACTTC.

This chain connects TRBV18 to TRBJ1-5, with D possibly being TRBD1 (6 bases). The germline V gene has CDR1 KGHSH and CDR2 LQKENI. The CDR3 extends over 14 amino acids. Deletions cut 2 bases from V and 7 bases from J, with 12 bases between. CDR3 loop: CASSPAGGGQPQHF. The CDR3 DNA follows: TGTGCCAGCTCACCAGCGGGGGGCGGCCAGCCCCAGCATTTT. Looking up the rest from reference TRBV18 and TRBJ1-5 gives the full variable domain: NAGVMQNPRHLVRRRGQEARLRCSPMKGHSHVYWYRQLPEEGLKFMVYLQKENIIDESGMPKERFSAEFPKEGPSILRIQQVVRGDSAAYFCASSPAGGGQPQHFGDGTRLSIL.

The chain links TRBV7-6 to TRBJ1-3; 9 bases match TRBD1. Losses at the gene ends were 5 bases for V and 4 bases for J; bases not matched to a gene: 9. This CDR3 spans 16 amino acids. Per the germline V gene, CDR1 is SGHVS and CDR2 is FNYEAQ. This chain's CDR3 is CASSIGTGGLGNTIYF. The CDR3, as DNA: TGTGCCAGCAGCATCGGAACAGGGGGCCTCGGAAACACCATATATTTT.

The chain employs TRBV7-2 and TRBJ1-2, with 7 bases matching TRBD1. From germline, CDR1 is SGHTA and CDR2 FQGNSA. The CDR3 has 16 amino acids. With V trimmed by 0 bases and J by 5 bases, 9 bases remained unmatched. CDR3 sequence: CASSLAQGVFGYGYTF. As DNA, the CDR3 is TGTGCCAGCAGCTTAGCCCAGGGGGTCTTCGGGTATGGCTACACCTTC.

The chain employs TRBV3-1 (or the pseudogene TRBV3-2) and TRBJ2-4, with D possibly being TRBD2 (5 bases). The germline gives CDR1 LGHDT, CDR2 YNNKEL (reference sequence). This CDR3 comprises 18 residues. The V gene lost 0 bases and the J gene lost 1 base, with 16 bases spanning the gap. The CDR3 DNA reads TGTGCCAGCAGCCAAGAATTAGTCGGGATGGGTGCCAAAAACATTCAGTACTTC. Translated, it gives CASSQELVGMGAKNIQYF.